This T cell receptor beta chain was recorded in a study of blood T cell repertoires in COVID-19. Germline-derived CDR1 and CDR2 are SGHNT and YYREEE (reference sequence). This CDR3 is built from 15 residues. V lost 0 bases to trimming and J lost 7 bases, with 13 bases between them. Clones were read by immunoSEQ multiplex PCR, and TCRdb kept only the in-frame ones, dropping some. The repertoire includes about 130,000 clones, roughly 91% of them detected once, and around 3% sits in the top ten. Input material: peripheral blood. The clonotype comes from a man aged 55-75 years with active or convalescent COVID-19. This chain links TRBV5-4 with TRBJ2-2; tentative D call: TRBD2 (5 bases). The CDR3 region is CASSLEGRGIGELFF. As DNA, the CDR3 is TGTGCCAGCAGCTTGGAGGGTAGAGGGATCGGGGAGCTGTTTTTT.